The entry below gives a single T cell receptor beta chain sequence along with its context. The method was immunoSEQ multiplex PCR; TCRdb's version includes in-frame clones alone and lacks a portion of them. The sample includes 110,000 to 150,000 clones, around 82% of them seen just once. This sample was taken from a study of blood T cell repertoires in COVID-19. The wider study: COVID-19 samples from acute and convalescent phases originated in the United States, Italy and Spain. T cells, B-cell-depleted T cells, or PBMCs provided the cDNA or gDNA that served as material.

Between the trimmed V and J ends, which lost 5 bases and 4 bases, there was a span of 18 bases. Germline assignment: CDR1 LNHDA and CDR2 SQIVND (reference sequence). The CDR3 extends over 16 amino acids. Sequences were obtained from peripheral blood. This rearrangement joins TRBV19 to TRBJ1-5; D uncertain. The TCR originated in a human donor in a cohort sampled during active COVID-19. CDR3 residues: CASSVFGPLSNQPQHF. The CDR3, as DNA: TGTGCCAGTAGTGTCTTCGGTCCCTTATCAAATCAGCCCCAGCATTTT.